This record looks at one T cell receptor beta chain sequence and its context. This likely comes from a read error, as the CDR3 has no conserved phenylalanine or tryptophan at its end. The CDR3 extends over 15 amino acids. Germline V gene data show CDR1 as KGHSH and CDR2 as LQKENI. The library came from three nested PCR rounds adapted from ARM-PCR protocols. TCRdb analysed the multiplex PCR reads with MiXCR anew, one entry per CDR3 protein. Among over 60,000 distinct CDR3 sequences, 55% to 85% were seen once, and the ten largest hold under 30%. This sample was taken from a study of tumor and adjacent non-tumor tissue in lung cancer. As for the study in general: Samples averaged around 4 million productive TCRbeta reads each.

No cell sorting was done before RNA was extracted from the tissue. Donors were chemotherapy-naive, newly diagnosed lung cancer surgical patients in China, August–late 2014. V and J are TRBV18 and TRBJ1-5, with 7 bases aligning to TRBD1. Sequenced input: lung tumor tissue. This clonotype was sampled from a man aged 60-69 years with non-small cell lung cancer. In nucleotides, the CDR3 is TGTGCCAGCTCACCACGACAGGGACGGGGTCAGCACCAGCATTGT. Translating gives CASSPRQGRGQHQHC.